This T cell receptor (beta chain) emerged from a study of blood T cell repertoires in COVID-19. As for the study in general: Collection of acute and convalescent COVID-19 samples took place in the United States, Italy and Spain. T cells, B-cell-depleted T cells, or PBMCs provided the cDNA or gDNA that served as material.

The CDR3 contains 15 residues. V dropped 6 bases and J dropped 8; count of bases not matched to a gene: 13. Germline CDR1 is MNHEY and CDR2 is SVGAGI. In the study's own analysis: Scientists estimated how many nucleated cells there were by amplifying reference gene primers. Produced via immunoSEQ multiplex PCR; TCRdb's table is partial and in-frame only. That table is the source of V, J and clone size, and D and trimming were worked out from the DNA. The sample contains hundreds of thousands of clones, around 82% of which appear only once. This clone was detected once. Sequenced material: peripheral blood. V and J are TRBV6-5 and TRBJ2-1, with 7 nucleotides matching TRBD2. This TCR was recovered from a woman aged 40-49 years with active or convalescent COVID-19. CDR3 in amino acids: CASSGRLVGGDEQFF. CDR3 bases: TGTGCCAGCAGCGGTCGGCTAGTGGGAGGGGATGAGCAGTTCTTC.